This is a list of T cell receptor beta chains from one sample in a study of follicular helper T cells after annual influenza vaccination. This table comes from immunoSEQ multiplex PCR, and its TCRdb copy is limited to in-frame clones, with some not included. The sample includes 9,500 to 10,000 clones, roughly 85% seen only once; the top ten take around 0.34%. The sample in question was CXCR5- memory CD4+ T cells sorted from blood, obtained 7 days after influenza vaccination. These receptors originate from an adult who received the influenza vaccine. Each CDR3 is given with its conserved first and last residue. D genes are given only for firm matches. Clone size is shown for a subset of rows, as once, few, many or a class of expanded clone.

j_gene,abundance,d_gene,v_gene,CDR3nt,CDR3aa
TRBJ1-5,NA,NA,TRBV6-5,TGTGCCAGCAGACCCGACCGGTATAGCAATCAGCCCCAGCATTTT,CASRPDRYSNQPQHF
TRBJ1-6,once,TRBD1,TRBV27,TGTGCCAGCAGTACCCGTGGCAGGGGGCTTTCACCCCTCCACTTT,CASSTRGRGLSPLHF
TRBJ2-3,NA,NA,TRBV7-3,TGTGCCAGCAGCACCAGGGGGGGTAGGACAGATACGCAGTATTTT,CASSTRGGRTDTQYF
TRBJ2-7,NA,TRBD2,TRBV11-3,TGTGCCAGCAGCTTAGATCTGGGGGGGGCCTACGAGCAGTACTTC,CASSLDLGGAYEQYF
TRBJ1-3,once,NA,TRBV10-3,TGTGCCATCACCCGTTCATCGGGGACGGAGAACACCATATATTTT,CAITRSSGTENTIYF
TRBJ2-3,NA,NA,TRBV7-2,TGTGCCAGCAGCATCACAGATACGCAGTATTTT,CASSITDTQYF
TRBJ1-1,few,NA,TRBV7-8,TGTGCCAGCAGCTTAGTCACGGGCACTGAAGCTTTCTTT,CASSLVTGTEAFF
TRBJ1-6,few,NA,TRBV18,TGTGCCAGCTCATCTCTGGCCTATAATTCACCCCTCCACTTT,CASSSLAYNSPLHF
TRBJ1-1,NA,NA,TRBV6-5,TGTGCCAGCAGTTACTTGGGTGGGGCTTTCTTT,CASSYLGGAFF
TRBJ2-5,NA,NA,TRBV29-1,TGCACCGTACGGGGTACCGGGGAGACCCAGTACTTC,CTVRGTGETQYF
TRBJ2-3,NA,NA,TRBV9,TGTGCCAGCAGCGTAGGTCAAACGGGTACGCAGTATTTT,CASSVGQTGTQYF
TRBJ1-1,NA,NA,TRBV4-3,TGCGTCAGCAGCCAAGACCTTGGGAGGGGCGCTGAAGCTTTCTTT,CVSSQDLGRGAEAFF
TRBJ1-1,NA,NA,TRBV11-3,TGTGCCAGCAGGGAAGGAACCAACACTGAAGCTTTCTTT,CASREGTNTEAFF
TRBJ2-3,NA,TRBD1,TRBV23-1,TGCGCCAGCAGACCCCTGACAGGGTCTTCAGATACGCAGTATTTT,CASRPLTGSSDTQYF
TRBJ2-5,once,TRBD2,TRBV5-6,TGTGCCAGCAGCCTAACCGGGACTAGCGGGGGTACGACCCAGTACTTC,CASSLTGTSGGTTQYF
TRBJ1-6,NA,NA,TRBV7-9,TGTGCCAGCAGCCCCGGGGGTGGCTCCTATAATTCACCCCTCCACTTT,CASSPGGGSYNSPLHF
TRBJ1-4,NA,TRBD1,TRBV7-9,TGTGCCAGCAGCTCGCAAATGTACAGGGGGGAGCGGGAAAAACTGTTTTTT,CASSSQMYRGEREKLFF
TRBJ2-3,NA,TRBD1,TRBV7-2,TGTGCCAGCAGCTTGAGGACAGGGAGGCCAGATACGCAGTATTTT,CASSLRTGRPDTQYF
TRBJ1-6,NA,TRBD1,TRBV5-6,TGTGCCAGCAGCAAGGGACAGCTCTCCTATAATTCACCCCTCCACTTT,CASSKGQLSYNSPLHF
TRBJ1-3,NA,TRBD1,TRBV18,TGTGCCAGCTCACCACGGGACAGGGGAATAGGTGGAAACACCATATATTTT,CASSPRDRGIGGNTIYF
TRBJ2-3,NA,NA,TRBV4-2,TGTGCCAGCAGCCCCCTACAGTCGGACAGCACAGATACGCAGTATTTT,CASSPLQSDSTDTQYF
TRBJ2-7,NA,TRBD1,TRBV5-1,TGCGCCAGCAGCCCCCGGCCGAGGGACAGGTTAACCTACGAGCAGTACTTC,CASSPRPRDRLTYEQYF
TRBJ1-1,NA,NA,TRBV30,TGTGCCTGGAGTGTAGGGCCCCCCGGCGCTTTCTTT,CAWSVGPPGAFF
TRBJ1-3,NA,TRBD1,TRBV4-3,TGCGCCAGCAGCCAAGATGAGGGGGCAGGGGGTGCGCACTCTGGAAACACCATATATTTT,CASSQDEGAGGAHSGNTIYF
TRBJ2-1,NA,NA,TRBV13,TGTGCCAGCAGCCAGTTCTGGAGCTCCTACAATGAGCAGTTCTTC,CASSQFWSSYNEQFF
TRBJ2-5,NA,TRBD2,TRBV7-9,TGTGCCAGCAGCTTAGGGAGCGGGGGTTTCCAAGAGACCCAGTACTTC,CASSLGSGGFQETQYF
TRBJ2-5,NA,NA,TRBV9,TGTGCCAGCAGCGGGGCGGGACAGAGGGAGACCCAGTACTTC,CASSGAGQRETQYF
TRBJ2-2,NA,TRBD1,TRBV18,TGTGCCAGCTCAACGGACAGGGTCAACACCGGGGAGCTGTTTTTT,CASSTDRVNTGELFF
TRBJ1-1,NA,NA,TRBV2,TGTGCCAGCAGTGAGCCCGGGGGACGGCACACTGAAGCTTTCTTT,CASSEPGGRHTEAFF
TRBJ2-5,NA,NA,TRBV14,TGTGCCAGCAGCCCCCGAGGGCAGGGAGGTGGAGAGACCCAGTACTTC,CASSPRGQGGGETQYF
TRBJ1-1,once,NA,TRBV6-5,TGTGCCAGCAGTTACGGAGGGGGGAACACTGAAGCTTTCTTT,CASSYGGGNTEAFF
TRBJ2-7,NA,NA,TRBV11-2,TGTGCCAGCAGCTTCTTTCAGGGAGGTTCCTACGAGCAGTACTTC,CASSFFQGGSYEQYF
TRBJ2-5,NA,NA,TRBV5-4,TGTGCCAGCAGCTTGGGAGACAGCCAAGAGACCCAGTACTTC,CASSLGDSQETQYF
TRBJ1-2,NA,NA,TRBV15,TGTGCCACCAGCATAGGGGGGCGGTCTCCTGGCTACACCTTC,CATSIGGRSPGYTF
TRBJ1-2,NA,NA,TRBV27,TGTGCCAGCAGTACAGGAGGAAGCTATGGCTACACCTTC,CASSTGGSYGYTF
TRBJ1-1,NA,TRBD1,TRBV7-2,TGTGCCAGCAGCTACCAACCACAGGGGGCACTGGAGGCTTTCTTT,CASSYQPQGALEAFF
TRBJ2-7,NA,TRBD1,TRBV7-9,TGTGCCAGCAGCTTAGGTTACAGGGGCCTTCACGAGCAGTACTTC,CASSLGYRGLHEQYF
TRBJ2-7,NA,TRBD2,TRBV7-9,TGTGCCAGCAAGAAACTAGCGGACTCCTACGAGCAGTACTTC,CASKKLADSYEQYF
TRBJ1-1,NA,TRBD1,TRBV4-2,TGTGCCAGCAGCCAAGTAGGGACAGGGCGCACTGAAGCTTTCTTT,CASSQVGTGRTEAFF
TRBJ1-2,NA,NA,TRBV6-5,TGTGCCAGCAGCCAGGGCCATGGCTACACCTTC,CASSQGHGYTF
TRBJ1-1,NA,NA,TRBV7-8,TGTGCCAGCAGCTTAGTAGGCAGGGGAGGAGCTTTCTTT,CASSLVGRGGAFF
TRBJ2-3,NA,TRBD1,TRBV11-3,TGTGCCAGCGGGCTAAGGACAGGGGGCACAGATACGCAGTATTTT,CASGLRTGGTDTQYF
TRBJ1-1,NA,TRBD1,TRBV2,TGTGCCAGCAGTGCCCGGACAGGATCTAATCGGAACACTGAAGCTTTCTTT,CASSARTGSNRNTEAFF
TRBJ2-7,NA,TRBD2,TRBV5-4,TGTGCCAGCAGCTCGGGGGGGACAAGGTACGAGCAGTACTTC,CASSSGGTRYEQYF
TRBJ1-4,NA,NA,TRBV7-9,TGTGCCAGCAGCTTACCCAATTCCCACGAAAAACTGTTTTTT,CASSLPNSHEKLFF
TRBJ2-7,few,NA,TRBV7-9,TGTGCCAGCAGCAACGCCTACGAGCAGTACTTC,CASSNAYEQYF
TRBJ1-1,NA,NA,TRBV5-4,TGTGCCAGCAGCTTGGGTCAGCAAGCGAACACTGAAGCTTTCTTT,CASSLGQQANTEAFF
TRBJ2-7,NA,NA,TRBV29-1,TGCAGCGTTGCACAGAACTACGAGCAGTACTTC,CSVAQNYEQYF
TRBJ1-6,NA,NA,TRBV2,TGTGCCAGCAGTGATCAGGCCCCAGCCCTCCACTTT,CASSDQAPALHF
TRBJ2-7,NA,TRBD2,TRBV29-1,TGCAGCGTTGAAGAAGTTGGAACCCACCTAGCGGGGTACTCCTACGAGCAGTACTTC,CSVEEVGTHLAGYSYEQYF
TRBJ2-5,few,NA,TRBV7-2,TGTGCCAGCAGCTTAGGGTCGGGTGAGACCCAGTACTTC,CASSLGSGETQYF
TRBJ2-5,NA,TRBD2,TRBV5-1,TGCGCCAGCAGTCAGCCACGGGGGGACCAAGAGACCCAGTACTTC,CASSQPRGDQETQYF
TRBJ2-5,NA,NA,TRBV10-3,TGTGCCACTACAAGGACAGAATTGGCAGAGACCCAGTACTTC,CATTRTELAETQYF
TRBJ1-2,NA,TRBD1,TRBV9,TGTGCCAGCAGGGGATCTACCGGGACAGGGGGGGACTATGGCTACACCTTC,CASRGSTGTGGDYGYTF
TRBJ2-5,few,TRBD1,TRBV5-1,TGCGCCAGCAAGGGGGCGTCGGGATCGGAGACCCAGTACTTC,CASKGASGSETQYF
TRBJ2-7,NA,NA,TRBV7-6,TGTGCCAGCAGCTTGAGCGGATCCTACGAGCAGTACTTC,CASSLSGSYEQYF
TRBJ1-1,once,NA,TRBV2,TGTGCCAGCATTTGGGACCACATGAGGAACACTGAAGCTTTCTTT,CASIWDHMRNTEAFF